A selection of T cell receptor beta chains follows, all from one sample in a study of CD8+ T cells in alopecia areata. This table comes from immunoSEQ multiplex PCR, and its TCRdb copy is limited to in-frame clones, with some not included. Found here are approximately 99,000 clones, around 55% of them singletons; the top ten hold 20% to 25%. Specimen: CD8+ T cells sorted from blood. All receptors come from a human donor in good health. CDR3s include the opening cysteine and the closing phenylalanine or tryptophan. The D gene is left open where the match is weak. Clone size is shown for a subset of rows, as once, few, many or a class of expanded clone.

j_call	v_call	clone_size	d_call	cdr3_aa	cdr3_nt
TRBJ2-7	TRBV7-9	NA	NA	CASSSQTENSYEQYF	TGTGCCAGCAGCTCCCAGACGGAGAACTCCTACGAGCAGTACTTC
TRBJ2-7	TRBV7-9	NA	NA	CTSGPTGSYEQYF	TGTACCAGCGGCCCTACAGGGTCCTACGAGCAGTACTTC
TRBJ1-1	TRBV29-1	NA	TRBD1	CSVRGGPENTEAFF	TGCAGCGTTAGAGGGGGCCCAGAGAACACTGAAGCTTTCTTT
TRBJ2-2	TRBV28	NA	NA	CASSFWPPNTGELFF	TGTGCCAGCAGTTTCTGGCCTCCGAACACCGGGGAGCTGTTTTTT
TRBJ2-5	TRBV10-2	NA	TRBD2	CASSEAGGETQYF	TGCGCCAGCAGTGAGGCGGGGGGCGAGACCCAGTACTTC
TRBJ1-5	TRBV19	NA	NA	CASNHGGPNQPQHF	TGTGCCAGCAACCATGGGGGGCCAAATCAGCCCCAGCATTTT
TRBJ1-4	TRBV5-6	NA	TRBD1	CASGTGTVAGKLFF	TGTGCCAGCGGAACCGGGACAGTGGCCGGAAAACTGTTTTTT
TRBJ1-5	TRBV7-6	NA	NA	CASSSNNQGPQHF	TGTGCCAGCAGCTCGAACAATCAGGGTCCCCAGCATTTT
TRBJ1-2	TRBV2	NA	NA	CAIGRPNYGYTF	TGTGCCATCGGTCGCCCTAACTATGGCTACACCTTC
TRBJ2-1	TRBV5-6	NA	TRBD2	CASSYDLMGLAGGNNEQFF	TGTGCCAGCAGTTATGACCTAATGGGACTAGCGGGGGGAAACAATGAGCAGTTCTTC
TRBJ2-3	TRBV18	NA	NA	CASSPPFSLTQYF	TGTGCCAGCTCACCACCCTTCTCGCTGACGCAGTATTTT
TRBJ2-5	TRBV6-5	NA	NA	CASSYGSASDQETQYF	TGTGCCAGCAGTTACGGCTCCGCGTCGGACCAAGAGACCCAGTACTTC
TRBJ2-5	TRBV4-2	few	NA	CASSQERGQETQYF	TGTGCCAGCAGCCAAGAGCGGGGACAAGAGACCCAGTACTTC
TRBJ2-3	TRBV2	few	TRBD1	CASSGAGQGVLTDTQYF	TGTGCCAGCAGTGGAGCGGGACAGGGGGTCCTCACAGATACGCAGTATTTT
TRBJ1-6	TRBV5-6	few	TRBD1	CASSPGQGNSPLHF	TGTGCCAGCAGCCCGGGACAGGGGAATTCACCCCTCCACTTT
TRBJ2-3	TRBV9	NA	TRBD2	CASSEPDSGLATDTQYF	TGTGCCAGCAGCGAACCCGATAGCGGACTAGCCACAGATACGCAGTATTTT
TRBJ1-4	TRBV5-4	NA	NA	CASSVGQINEKLFF	TGTGCCAGCAGCGTAGGACAGATCAATGAAAAACTGTTTTTT
TRBJ2-5	TRBV5-6	NA	TRBD2	CASSPRGGRRETQYF	TGTGCCAGCAGCCCGCGGGGGGGCCGTCGAGAGACCCAGTACTTC
TRBJ2-1	TRBV10-3	few	NA	CAVGEYYNEQFF	TGTGCCGTAGGGGAGTATTACAATGAGCAGTTCTTC
TRBJ1-2	TRBV6-5	NA	NA	CASSFLSTYGYTF	TGTGCCAGCAGTTTCTTAAGCACATATGGCTACACCTTC
TRBJ2-5	TRBV13	NA	TRBD2	CASSWGTSGGQYQETQYF	TGTGCCAGCAGCTGGGGGACTAGCGGGGGCCAATACCAAGAGACCCAGTACTTC
TRBJ2-5	TRBV5-1	once	NA	CASSTAEDFQETQYF	TGTGCCAGCAGCACCGCGGAGGATTTCCAAGAGACCCAGTACTTC
TRBJ2-7	TRBV4-3	NA	TRBD2	CASSQEYQGGTYEQYF	TGCGCCAGCAGCCAAGAGTATCAGGGAGGGACCTACGAGCAGTACTTC
TRBJ2-2	TRBV7-9	once	NA	CASSPSITGELFF	TGTGCCAGCAGCCCTTCTATCACCGGGGAGCTGTTTTTT
TRBJ2-5	TRBV7-2	NA	NA	CASSLLGSEGETQYF	TGTGCCAGCAGCTTACTTGGGAGTGAAGGAGAGACCCAGTACTTC
TRBJ2-2	TRBV29-1	NA	NA	CSALRTGELFF	TGCAGCGCCCTGAGGACCGGGGAGCTGTTTTTT
TRBJ2-7	TRBV10-3	NA	TRBD2	CAISEPSGGLAYEQYF	TGTGCCATCAGTGAGCCTAGCGGGGGGCTAGCTTACGAGCAGTACTTC
TRBJ2-3	TRBV5-6	few	NA	CASSLATDTQYF	TGTGCCAGCAGCTTGGCCACAGATACGCAGTATTTT
TRBJ1-2	TRBV10-2	many	NA	CASSDIAPPGGLGGYTF	TGCGCCAGCAGTGACATCGCCCCCCCGGGGGGCCTTGGAGGCTACACCTTC
TRBJ2-1	TRBV10-3	few	NA	CAISDRWGQGWKQFF	TGTGCCATCAGTGATCGCTGGGGGCAAGGGTGGAAGCAGTTCTTC
TRBJ2-7	TRBV29-1	few	TRBD1	CSVDILDRGAYEQYF	TGCAGCGTTGATATTTTGGACAGGGGGGCCTACGAGCAGTACTTC
TRBJ1-2	TRBV4-3	NA	TRBD1	CASSPNLLQGHGYTF	TGCGCCAGCAGTCCTAATTTGTTACAGGGGCATGGCTACACCTTC
TRBJ2-3	TRBV7-9	NA	TRBD2	CASSGLAGGHSTDTQYF	TGTGCCAGCAGCGGACTAGCGGGGGGACACAGCACAGATACGCAGTATTTT
TRBJ2-3	TRBV29-1	NA	TRBD2	CSAGGLAGGHDTQYF	TGCAGCGCCGGTGGACTAGCGGGGGGACACGATACGCAGTATTTT
TRBJ1-6	TRBV2	NA	TRBD1	CARSTGTVDNSPLHF	TGTGCCAGGTCGACAGGGACGGTCGATAATTCACCCCTCCACTTT
TRBJ2-1	TRBV10-3	NA	TRBD2	CAISVSGGRGNEQFF	TGTGCCATCAGTGTTAGCGGGGGGCGAGGGAATGAGCAGTTCTTC
TRBJ2-3	TRBV2	NA	TRBD1	CASSVDRDADTQYF	TGTGCCAGCAGCGTTGACAGGGACGCAGATACGCAGTATTTT
TRBJ1-1	TRBV4-2	NA	TRBD1	CASSHAQGAGEAFF	TGTGCCAGCAGCCATGCACAGGGGGCAGGTGAAGCTTTCTTT
TRBJ2-1	TRBV10-3	NA	NA	CAISDIDNEQFF	TGTGCCATCAGTGACATCGACAATGAGCAGTTCTTC
TRBJ2-3	TRBV6-5	NA	NA	CASTLPGRDTQYF	TGTGCCAGCACCTTACCTGGGAGGGATACGCAGTATTTT
TRBJ1-2	TRBV5-4	NA	NA	CASSTQPAGANGYTF	TGTGCCAGCAGCACCCAGCCCGCGGGGGCGAATGGCTACACCTTC
TRBJ2-5	TRBV10-2	few	TRBD2	CASSDPSGGEETQYF	TGCGCCAGCAGTGACCCTAGCGGGGGGGAAGAGACCCAGTACTTC
TRBJ1-2	TRBV9	NA	NA	CASSVAPSERTWGYTF	TGTGCCAGCAGCGTAGCCCCGAGCGAAAGAACTTGGGGCTACACCTTC
TRBJ2-1	TRBV6-5	NA	TRBD1	CASSQGQGQNNEQFF	TGTGCCAGCAGTCAGGGACAGGGGCAAAACAATGAGCAGTTCTTC
TRBJ2-7	TRBV4-3	NA	TRBD1	CASSQAPGTGVEQYF	TGCGCCAGCAGCCAAGCCCCCGGGACAGGGGTCGAGCAGTACTTC
TRBJ2-7	TRBV7-9	NA	TRBD1	CASSFPDRGEQYF	TGTGCCAGCAGCTTTCCGGACAGGGGCGAGCAGTACTTC
TRBJ1-2	TRBV2	NA	NA	CASILGGNYGYTF	TGTGCCAGCATACTCGGGGGGAACTATGGCTACACCTTC
TRBJ1-2	TRBV5-4	NA	NA	CASSLEWANYGYTF	TGTGCCAGCAGCTTGGAATGGGCTAACTATGGCTACACCTTC
TRBJ2-3	TRBV14	many	NA	CASSQARYTDTQYF	TGTGCCAGCAGCCAAGCGCGATATACAGATACGCAGTATTTT
TRBJ1-2	TRBV5-6	NA	NA	CASSLGQGNYGYTF	TGTGCCAGCAGCTTGGGGCAGGGGAACTATGGCTACACCTTC
TRBJ2-7	TRBV28	NA	NA	CASSQVTQGPAYEQYF	TGTGCCAGCAGCCAAGTCACGCAGGGGCCGGCCTACGAGCAGTACTTC
TRBJ1-6	TRBV15	NA	NA	CATSRDGAINSPLHF	TGTGCCACCAGCAGAGATGGGGCGATCAATTCACCCCTCCACTTT
TRBJ1-6	TRBV4-1	NA	NA	CASSQEGAGNSPLHF	TGCGCCAGCAGCCAAGAGGGGGCTGGGAATTCACCCCTCCACTTT
TRBJ2-2	TRBV30	once	TRBD2	CGTSGGAGELFF	TGTGGGACTAGCGGGGGGGCCGGGGAGCTGTTTTTT